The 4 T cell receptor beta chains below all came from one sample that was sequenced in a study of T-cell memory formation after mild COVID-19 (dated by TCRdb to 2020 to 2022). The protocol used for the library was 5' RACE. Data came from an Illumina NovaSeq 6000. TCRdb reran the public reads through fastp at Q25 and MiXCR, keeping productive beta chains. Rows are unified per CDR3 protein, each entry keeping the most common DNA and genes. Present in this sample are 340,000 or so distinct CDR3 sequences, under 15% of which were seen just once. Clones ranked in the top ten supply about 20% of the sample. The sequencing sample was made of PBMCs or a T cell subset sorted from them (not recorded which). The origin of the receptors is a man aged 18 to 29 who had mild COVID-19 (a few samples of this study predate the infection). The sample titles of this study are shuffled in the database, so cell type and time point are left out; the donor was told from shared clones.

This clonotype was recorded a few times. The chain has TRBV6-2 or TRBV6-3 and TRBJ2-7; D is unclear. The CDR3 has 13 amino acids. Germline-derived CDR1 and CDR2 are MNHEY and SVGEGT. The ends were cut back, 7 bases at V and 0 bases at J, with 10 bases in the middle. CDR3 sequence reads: CASTSHSSYEQYV. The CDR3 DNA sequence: TGTGCCAGCACCTCACATAGCTCCTACGAGCAGTACGTC.

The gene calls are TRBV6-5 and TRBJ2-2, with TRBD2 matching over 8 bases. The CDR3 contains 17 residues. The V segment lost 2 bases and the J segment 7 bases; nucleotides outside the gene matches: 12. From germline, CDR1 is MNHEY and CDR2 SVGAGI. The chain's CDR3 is CASSYVMAGGHGGELFF. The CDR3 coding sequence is TGTGCCAGCAGTTACGTGATGGCGGGGGGCCATGGCGGGGAGCTGTTTTTT.

For the CDR3, the DNA is TGTGCCACAGGACCTATGTTCGATGAGCAGTTCTTC. Translating gives CATGPMFDEQFF. This chain links TRBV7-9 with TRBJ2-1, with D unresolved. From germline, CDR1 is SEHNR and CDR2 FQNEAQ (reference sequence). The ends were cut back, 10 bases at V and 8 bases at J, with 15 bases in the middle. This CDR3 has 12 residues.

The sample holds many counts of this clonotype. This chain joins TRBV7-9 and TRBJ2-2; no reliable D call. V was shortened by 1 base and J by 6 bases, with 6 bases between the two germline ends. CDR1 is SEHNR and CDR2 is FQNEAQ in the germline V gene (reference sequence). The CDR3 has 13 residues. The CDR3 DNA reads TGTGCCAGCAGCTTAGAATGGGCCGGGGAGCTGTTTTTT. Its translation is CASSLEWAGELFF.